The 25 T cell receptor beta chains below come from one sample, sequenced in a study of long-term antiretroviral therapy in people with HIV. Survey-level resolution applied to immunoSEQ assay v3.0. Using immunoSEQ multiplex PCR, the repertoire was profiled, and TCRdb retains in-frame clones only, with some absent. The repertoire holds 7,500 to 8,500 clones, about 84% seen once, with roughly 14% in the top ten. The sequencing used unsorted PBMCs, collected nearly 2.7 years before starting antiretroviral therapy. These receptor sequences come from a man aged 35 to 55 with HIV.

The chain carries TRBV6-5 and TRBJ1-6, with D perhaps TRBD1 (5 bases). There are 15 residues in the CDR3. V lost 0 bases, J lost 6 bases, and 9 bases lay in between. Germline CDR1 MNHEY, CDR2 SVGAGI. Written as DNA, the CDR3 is TGTGCCAGCAGTTACTCCCGACAGTCTAATTCACCCCTCCACTTT. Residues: CASSYSRQSNSPLHF.

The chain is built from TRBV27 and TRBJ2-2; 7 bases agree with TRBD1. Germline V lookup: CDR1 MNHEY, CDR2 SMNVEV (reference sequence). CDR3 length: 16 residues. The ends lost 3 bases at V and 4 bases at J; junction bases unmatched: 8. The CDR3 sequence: CASSFTRGYPTGELFF. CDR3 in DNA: TGTGCCAGCAGTTTCACCAGGGGGTATCCCACCGGGGAGCTGTTTTTT.

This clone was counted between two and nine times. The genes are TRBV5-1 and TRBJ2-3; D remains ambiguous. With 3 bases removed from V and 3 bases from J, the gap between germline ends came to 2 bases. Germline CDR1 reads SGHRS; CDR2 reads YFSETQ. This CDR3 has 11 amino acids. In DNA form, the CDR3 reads TGCGCCAGCAGCTCAACAGATACGCAGTATTTT. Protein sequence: CASSSTDTQYF.

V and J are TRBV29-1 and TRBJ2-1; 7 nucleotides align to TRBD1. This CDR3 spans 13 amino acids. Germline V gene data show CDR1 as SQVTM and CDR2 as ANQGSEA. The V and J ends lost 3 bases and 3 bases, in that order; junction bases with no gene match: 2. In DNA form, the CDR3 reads TGCAGCGTTGAGGGGACAGTCTACAATGAGCAGTTCTTC. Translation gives CSVEGTVYNEQFF.

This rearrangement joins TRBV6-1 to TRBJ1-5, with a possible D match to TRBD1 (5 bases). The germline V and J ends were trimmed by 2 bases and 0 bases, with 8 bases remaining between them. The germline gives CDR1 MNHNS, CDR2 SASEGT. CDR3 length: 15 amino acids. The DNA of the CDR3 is TGTGCCAGCAGTGAAATGACAGTTAGCAATCAGCCCCAGCATTTT. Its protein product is CASSEMTVSNQPQHF.

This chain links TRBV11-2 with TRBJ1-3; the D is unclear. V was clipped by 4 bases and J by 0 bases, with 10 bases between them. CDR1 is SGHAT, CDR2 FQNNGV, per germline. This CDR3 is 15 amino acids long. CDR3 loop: CASSSVISSGNTIYF. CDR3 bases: TGTGCCAGCAGCTCCGTAATTAGCTCTGGAAACACCATATATTTT.

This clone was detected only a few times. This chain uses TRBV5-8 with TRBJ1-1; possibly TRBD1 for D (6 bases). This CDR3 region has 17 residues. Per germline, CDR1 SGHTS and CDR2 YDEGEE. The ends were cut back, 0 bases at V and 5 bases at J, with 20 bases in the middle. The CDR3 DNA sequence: TGTGCCAGCAGCTTGGAATTTCGGCAGGGAGGGGGTACTGAAGCTTTCTTT. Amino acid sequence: CASSLEFRQGGGTEAFF. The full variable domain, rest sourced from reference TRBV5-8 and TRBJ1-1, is EAGVTQSPTHLIKTRGQQATLRCSPISGHTSVYWYQQALGLGLQFLLWYDEGEERNRGNFPPRFSGRQFPNYSSELNVNALELEDSALYLCASSLEFRQGGGTEAFFGQGTRLTVV.

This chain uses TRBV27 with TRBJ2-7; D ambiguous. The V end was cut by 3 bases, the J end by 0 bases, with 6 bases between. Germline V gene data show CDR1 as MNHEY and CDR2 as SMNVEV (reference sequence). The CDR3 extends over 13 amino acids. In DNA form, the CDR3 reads TGTGCCAGCAGTTTCGGAGCCTCCTACGAGCAGTACTTC. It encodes CASSFGASYEQYF.

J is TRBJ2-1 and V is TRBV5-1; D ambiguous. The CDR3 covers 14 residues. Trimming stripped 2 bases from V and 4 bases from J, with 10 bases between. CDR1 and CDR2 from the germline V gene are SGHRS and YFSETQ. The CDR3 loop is CASSFDGLYNEQFF. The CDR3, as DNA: TGCGCCAGCAGCTTCGACGGCCTTTACAATGAGCAGTTCTTC. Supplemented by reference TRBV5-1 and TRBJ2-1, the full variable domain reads KAGVTQTPRYLIKTRGQQVTLSCSPISGHRSVSWYQQTPGQGLQFLFEYFSETQRNKGNFPGRFSGRQFSNSRSEMNVSTLELGDSALYLCASSFDGLYNEQFFGPGTRLTVL.

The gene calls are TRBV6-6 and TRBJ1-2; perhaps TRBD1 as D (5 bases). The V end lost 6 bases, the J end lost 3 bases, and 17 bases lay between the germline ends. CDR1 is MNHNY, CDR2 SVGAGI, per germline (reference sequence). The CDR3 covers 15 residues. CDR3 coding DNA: TGTGCCAGCAGCCCCAGTGAGGGACCGCACTATGGCTACACCTTC. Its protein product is CASSPSEGPHYGYTF.

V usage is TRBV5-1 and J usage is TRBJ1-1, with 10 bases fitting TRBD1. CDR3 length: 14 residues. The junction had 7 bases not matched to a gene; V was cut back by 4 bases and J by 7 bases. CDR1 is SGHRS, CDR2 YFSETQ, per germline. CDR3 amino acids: CASSRGQGGDEAFF. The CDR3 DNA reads TGCGCCAGCAGCAGAGGACAGGGGGGTGATGAAGCTTTCTTT.

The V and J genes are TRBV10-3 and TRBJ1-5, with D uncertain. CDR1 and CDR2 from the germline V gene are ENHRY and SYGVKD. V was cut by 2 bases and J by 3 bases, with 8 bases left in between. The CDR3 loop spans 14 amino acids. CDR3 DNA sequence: TGTGCCATCAGTGAGGGCCAGTTCAATCAGCCCCAGCATTTT. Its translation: CAISEGQFNQPQHF.

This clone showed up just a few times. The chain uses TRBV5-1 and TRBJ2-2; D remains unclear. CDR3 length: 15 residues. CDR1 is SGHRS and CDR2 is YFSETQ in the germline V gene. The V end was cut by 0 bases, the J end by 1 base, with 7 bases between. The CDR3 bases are TGCGCCAGCAGCTTGGTTACTCTGAACACCGGGGAGCTGTTTTTT. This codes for CASSLVTLNTGELFF. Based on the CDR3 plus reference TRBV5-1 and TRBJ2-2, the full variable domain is KAGVTQTPRYLIKTRGQQVTLSCSPISGHRSVSWYQQTPGQGLQFLFEYFSETQRNKGNFPGRFSGRQFSNSRSEMNVSTLELGDSALYLCASSLVTLNTGELFFGEGSRLTVL.

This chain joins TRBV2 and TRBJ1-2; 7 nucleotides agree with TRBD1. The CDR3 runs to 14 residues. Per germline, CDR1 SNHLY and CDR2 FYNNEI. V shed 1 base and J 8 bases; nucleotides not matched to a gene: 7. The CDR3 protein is CASSEGATGSGYTF. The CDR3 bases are TGTGCCAGCAGTGAAGGCGCGACAGGGAGCGGCTACACCTTC.

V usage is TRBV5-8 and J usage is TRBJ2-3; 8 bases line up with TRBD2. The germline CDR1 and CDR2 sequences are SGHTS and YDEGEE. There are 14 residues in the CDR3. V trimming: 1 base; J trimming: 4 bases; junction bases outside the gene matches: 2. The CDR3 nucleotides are TGTGCCAGCAGCTTGTTAGCGGGATCAGATACGCAGTATTTT. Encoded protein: CASSLLAGSDTQYF. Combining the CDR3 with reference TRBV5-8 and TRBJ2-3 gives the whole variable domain EAGVTQSPTHLIKTRGQQATLRCSPISGHTSVYWYQQALGLGLQFLLWYDEGEERNRGNFPPRFSGRQFPNYSSELNVNALELEDSALYLCASSLLAGSDTQYFGPGTRLTVL.

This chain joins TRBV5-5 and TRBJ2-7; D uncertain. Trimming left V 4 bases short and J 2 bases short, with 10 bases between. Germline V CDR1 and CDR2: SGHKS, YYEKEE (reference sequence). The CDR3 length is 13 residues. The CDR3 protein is CASSEVVAYEQYF. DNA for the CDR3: TGTGCCAGCAGCGAAGTTGTGGCCTACGAGCAGTACTTC.

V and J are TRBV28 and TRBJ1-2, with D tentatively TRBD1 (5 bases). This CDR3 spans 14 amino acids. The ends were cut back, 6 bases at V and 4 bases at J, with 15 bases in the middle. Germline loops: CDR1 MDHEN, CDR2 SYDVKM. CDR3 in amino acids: CASSPLGVGYGYTF. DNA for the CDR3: TGTGCCAGCAGCCCCCTAGGGGTTGGCTATGGCTACACCTTC.

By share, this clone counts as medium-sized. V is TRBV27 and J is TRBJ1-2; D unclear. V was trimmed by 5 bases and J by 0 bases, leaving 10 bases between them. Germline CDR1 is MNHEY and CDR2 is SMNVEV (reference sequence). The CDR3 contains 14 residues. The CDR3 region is CASSLDGANYGYTF. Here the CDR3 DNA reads TGTGCCAGCAGTCTCGACGGAGCTAACTATGGCTACACCTTC.

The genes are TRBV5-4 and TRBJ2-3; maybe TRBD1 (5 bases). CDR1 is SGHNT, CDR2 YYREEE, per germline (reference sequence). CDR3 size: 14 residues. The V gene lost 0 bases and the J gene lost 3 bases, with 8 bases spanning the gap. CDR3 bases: TGTGCCAGCAGCTTGGAGGGGCCAACAGATACGCAGTATTTT. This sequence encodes CASSLEGPTDTQYF.

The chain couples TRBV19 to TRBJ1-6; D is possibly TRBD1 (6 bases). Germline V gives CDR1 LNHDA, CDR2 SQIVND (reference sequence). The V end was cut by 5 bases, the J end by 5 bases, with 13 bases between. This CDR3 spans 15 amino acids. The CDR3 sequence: CASSRGGRDNSPLHF. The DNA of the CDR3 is TGTGCCAGTAGTCGGGGGGGGCGCGATAATTCACCCCTCCACTTT.

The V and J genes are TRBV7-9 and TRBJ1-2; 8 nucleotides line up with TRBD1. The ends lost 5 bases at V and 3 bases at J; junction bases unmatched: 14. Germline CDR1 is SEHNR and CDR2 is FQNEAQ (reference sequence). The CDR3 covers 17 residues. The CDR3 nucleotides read TGTGCCAGCAGCGTAGAGGCAGGGGGCGCCGGCTACTATGGCTACACCTTC. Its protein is CASSVEAGGAGYYGYTF.

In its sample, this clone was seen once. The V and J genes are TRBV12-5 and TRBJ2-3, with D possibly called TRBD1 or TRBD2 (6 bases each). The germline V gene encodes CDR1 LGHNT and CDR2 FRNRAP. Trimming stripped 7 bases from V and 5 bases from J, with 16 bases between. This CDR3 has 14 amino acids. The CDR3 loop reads CASALVGGQDTQYF. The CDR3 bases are TGTGCTAGTGCCCTCGTGGGGGGCCAAGATACGCAGTATTTT.

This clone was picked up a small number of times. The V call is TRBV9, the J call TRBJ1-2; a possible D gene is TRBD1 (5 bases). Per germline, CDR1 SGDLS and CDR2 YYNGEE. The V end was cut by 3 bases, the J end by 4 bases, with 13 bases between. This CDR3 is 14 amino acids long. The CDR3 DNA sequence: TGTGCCAGCAGCGGAACAGGAAGGGGCTATGGCTACACCTTC. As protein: CASSGTGRGYGYTF.

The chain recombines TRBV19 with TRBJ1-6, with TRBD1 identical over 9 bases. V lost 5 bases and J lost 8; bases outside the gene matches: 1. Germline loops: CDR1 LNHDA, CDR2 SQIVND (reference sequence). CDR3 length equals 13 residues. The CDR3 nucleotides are TGTGCCAGTAGTGGGACAGGGTATTCACCCCTCCACTTT. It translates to CASSGTGYSPLHF.

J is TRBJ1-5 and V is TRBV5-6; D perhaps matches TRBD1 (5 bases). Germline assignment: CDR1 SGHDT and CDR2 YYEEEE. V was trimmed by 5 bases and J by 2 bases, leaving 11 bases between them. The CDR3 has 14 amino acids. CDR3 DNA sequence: TGTGCCAGCAGGAAAGAAGGGGGCAATCAGCCCCAGCATTTT. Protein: CASRKEGGNQPQHF.